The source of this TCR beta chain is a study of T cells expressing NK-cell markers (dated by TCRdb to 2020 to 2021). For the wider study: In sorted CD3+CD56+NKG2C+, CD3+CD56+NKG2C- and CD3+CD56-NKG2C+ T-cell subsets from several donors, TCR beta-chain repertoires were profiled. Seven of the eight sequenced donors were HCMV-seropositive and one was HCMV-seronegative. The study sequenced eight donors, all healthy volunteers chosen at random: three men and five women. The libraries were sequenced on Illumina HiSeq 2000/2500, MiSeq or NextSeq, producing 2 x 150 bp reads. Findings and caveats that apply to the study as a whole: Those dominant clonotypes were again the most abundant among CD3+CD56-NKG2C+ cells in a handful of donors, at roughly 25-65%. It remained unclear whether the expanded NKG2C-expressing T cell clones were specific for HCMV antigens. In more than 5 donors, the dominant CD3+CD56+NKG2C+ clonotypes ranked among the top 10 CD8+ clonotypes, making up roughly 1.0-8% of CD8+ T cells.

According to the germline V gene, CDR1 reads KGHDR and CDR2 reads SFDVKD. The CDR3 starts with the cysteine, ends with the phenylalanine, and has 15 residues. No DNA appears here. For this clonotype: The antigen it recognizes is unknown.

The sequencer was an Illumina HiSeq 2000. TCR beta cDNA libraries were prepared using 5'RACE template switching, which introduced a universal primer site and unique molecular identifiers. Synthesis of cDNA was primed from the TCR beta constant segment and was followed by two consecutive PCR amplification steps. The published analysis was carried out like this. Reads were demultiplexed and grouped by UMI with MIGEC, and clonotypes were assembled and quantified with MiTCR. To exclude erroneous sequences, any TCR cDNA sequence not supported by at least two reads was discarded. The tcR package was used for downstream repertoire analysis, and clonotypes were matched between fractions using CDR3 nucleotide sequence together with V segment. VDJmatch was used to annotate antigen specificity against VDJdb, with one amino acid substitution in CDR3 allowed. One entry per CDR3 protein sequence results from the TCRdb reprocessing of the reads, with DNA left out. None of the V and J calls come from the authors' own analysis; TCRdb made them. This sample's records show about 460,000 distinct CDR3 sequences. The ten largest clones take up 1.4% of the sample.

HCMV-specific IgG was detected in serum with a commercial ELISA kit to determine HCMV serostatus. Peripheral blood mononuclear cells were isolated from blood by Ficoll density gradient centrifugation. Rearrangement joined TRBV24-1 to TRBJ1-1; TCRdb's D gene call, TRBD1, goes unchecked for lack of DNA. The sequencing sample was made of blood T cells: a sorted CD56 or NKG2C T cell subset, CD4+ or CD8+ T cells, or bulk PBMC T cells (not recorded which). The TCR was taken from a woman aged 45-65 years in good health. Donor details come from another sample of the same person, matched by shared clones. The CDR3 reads CATSDPAGADTEAFF.